This T cell receptor beta chain was sequenced during a study of Ad26.COV2.S vaccination and SARS-CoV-2 variants. About the research overall: Ad26.COV2.S given intramuscularly, once or twice 56 days apart. Points from the study as a whole: Placebo recipients trailed vaccine recipients in spike-specific TCR breadth. People who got the vaccine or the placebo had similar non-spike TCR breadth.

Only in-frame clones appear in the TCRdb table, and some are missing; sequencing was by immunoSEQ multiplex PCR. The sample has more than 300,000 clones, about 82% seen once. On this clone: Its antigen is not identified.

As to treatment: around 19 received Ad26.COV2.S at low or high dose, single or two shots; roughly five received placebo; per-sample allocation not given. After the first vaccine or placebo injection, samples were drawn on day 63. Based in Boston, the donor was an adult of 18-55 years. The sequenced sample was peripheral blood, obtained in a trial of Ad26.COV2.S vaccine versus placebo. This TCR came from a person aged 18-65 years who received the Ad26.COV2.S COVID-19 vaccine or a placebo.

CDR3 amino acids: CASSSRQENYTF. The CDR3 DNA follows: TGTGCCAGCAGTTCACGACAGGAGAACTACACCTTC. The chain employs TRBV28 and TRBJ1-2; maybe TRBD1 (6 bases). Germline V gives CDR1 MDHEN, CDR2 SYDVKM. V lost 4 bases and J lost 10, with 13 bases in between. This CDR3 region has 12 residues.